Included here is one T cell receptor (beta chain) sequence, with context. The antigen remains unidentified. The entry originates in a study of graft-versus-host responses after intestinal transplantation. Study as a whole: Those transplanted obtained multivisceral, liver-intestinal, or isolated intestinal grafts. Anti-thymocyte globulin induction was given to all recipients, followed by tacrolimus and steroids for three to four years. Whole-study results and caveats: Early post-transplant HvG declines showed an association with peak circulating GvH clone levels.

Sequencing was performed with immunoSEQ multiplex PCR; in TCRdb, only in-frame clones are kept and a portion is missing. The sample records fewer than 15,000 clones, 84% being singletons. Germline assignment: CDR1 LNHDA and CDR2 SQIVND (reference sequence). The ends were cut back, 7 bases at V and 0 bases at J, with 13 bases in the middle. CDR3 length equals 15 residues. J is TRBJ1-3 and V is TRBV19, with a possible D match to TRBD1 (5 bases). The origin of this receptor is a human patient who received an intestinal transplant, so some T cells may come from the graft donor. Here the sequenced sample was PBMCs, taken after intestinal transplantation. The CDR3, as DNA: TGTGCCAGTATGGACACCTACTACTCTGGAAACACCATATATTTT. Amino acids: CASMDTYYSGNTIYF.